This section outlines one T cell receptor (beta chain) sequence together with its context. Using a J-beta primer mix together with a sample-barcoded 5' primer, a second PCR was run for about 6 to 12 cycles. Each TCR beta cDNA got a 12-nucleotide random molecular identifier. TCRdb re-analysed the 5' RACE reads in MiXCR, keeping a single row per CDR3 protein. The table lists 540,000 or so distinct CDR3 sequences, under 30% of them singletons, with roughly 9% in the top ten. The CDR3 length is 14 residues. V was cut by 0 bases and J by 4 bases, with 8 bases left in between. Germline V gene sequence: CDR1 SGHNT, CDR2 YYREEE (reference sequence). This sample stems from a study of blood T cells in healthy people across ages. The same data also contributed to another study, on T cells of mothers and their children. That paper adds: All donors were healthy and Caucasian; they were three mothers and their six children. Using around 1.4 ug per 15 ul, all extracted RNA underwent cDNA synthesis. Relative to unrelated pairs, biologically related mother-child dyads exhibited marginally greater, non-significant overlap.

The chain combines TRBV5-4 with TRBJ1-3; D is unclear. Material for sequencing was blood. This clonotype was obtained from a boy younger than 18 in good health. CDR3 loop: CASSLGTEGNTIYF. CDR3 DNA sequence: TGTGCCAGCAGCTTGGGAACAGAAGGAAACACCATATATTTT.